This entry lists 27 T cell receptor beta chains sequenced from one sample in a study of cytomegalovirus exposure and HLA in healthy donors. The PCR employed 60 Vbeta primers together with 13 Jbeta primers. The method was immunoSEQ multiplex PCR; TCRdb's version includes in-frame clones alone and lacks a portion of them. The repertoire holds some 210,000 clones, with 75% to 80% as singletons. The sample consisted of PBMCs. Receptors originate from a woman in her 30s in good health and CMV-seropositive.

In DNA, the CDR3 is TGTGCCAGTCTAAGTTTTGAGGGGGCGATGGCTAACTATGGCTACACCTTC. Protein sequence: CASLSFEGAMANYGYTF. This chain links TRBV19 with TRBJ1-2, with TRBD1 identical over 7 bases. V shed 8 bases and J 0 bases; nucleotides not matched to a gene: 15. This CDR3 has 17 residues. Germline V gene data show CDR1 as LNHDA and CDR2 as SQIVND (reference sequence).

CDR3 coding DNA: TGTGCCAGCAGAGTAGCGGGAGCCACCGGGGAGCTGTTTTTT. Its protein is CASRVAGATGELFF. J is TRBJ2-2 and V is TRBV7-2; TRBD2 agrees at 9 bases. V trimming: 6 bases; J trimming: 4 bases; junction bases outside the gene matches: 3. This CDR3 spans 14 amino acids. Germline lookup yields CDR1 SGHTA and CDR2 FQGNSA.

In nucleotides, the CDR3 is TGTGCCAGCAGCTTGGCGGTCTATACGCAGTATTTT. It yields the protein CASSLAVYTQYF. This chain connects TRBV5-6 to TRBJ2-3; D is undetermined. Trimming pared 0 bases from V and 7 bases from J, leaving 6 bases between. Germline V gene lookup returns CDR1 SGHDT and CDR2 YYEEEE. This CDR3 is built from 12 residues.

This clone was recorded a few times. The chain has TRBV11-3 and TRBJ2-1; 8 bases agree with TRBD2. The CDR3 runs 16 residues. Germline lookup yields CDR1 SGHNT and CDR2 YENEEA. Trimming took 3 bases from V and 3 from J; bases not matched to a gene: 7. CDR3 coding DNA: TGTGCCAGCAGCTTGGAGTCGGCGGGGGGCTACAATGAGCAGTTCTTC. Its translation is CASSLESAGGYNEQFF.

This chain joins TRBV27 and TRBJ2-7, with 7 nucleotides matching TRBD2. The CDR3 runs 13 residues. V lost 6 bases, J lost 4 bases, and 6 bases stayed unmatched. Germline CDR1 MNHEY, CDR2 SMNVEV (reference sequence). The CDR3 reads CASSLTSSYEQYF. The CDR3 DNA is TGTGCCAGCAGCTTGACTAGCTCTTACGAGCAGTACTTC.

The genes are TRBV9 and TRBJ2-6; 9 bases map to TRBD1. The CDR3 length is 17 residues. Germline loops: CDR1 SGDLS, CDR2 YYNGEE. V gave up 0 bases and J gave up 2 bases; unmatched junction bases: 3. CDR3 sequence (DNA): TGTGCCAGCAGCGTAGGACAGGGGGACACTGGGGCCAACGTCCTGACTTTC. Protein: CASSVGQGDTGANVLTF. The whole variable domain, filled in from reference TRBV9 and TRBJ2-6, reads DSGVTQTPKHLITATGQRVTLRCSPRSGDLSVYWYQQSLDQGLQFLIQYYNGEERAKGNILERFSAQQFPDLHSELNLSSLELGDSALYFCASSVGQGDTGANVLTFGAGSRLTVL.

This chain uses TRBV28 with TRBJ2-2; D uncertain. V gave up 6 bases and J gave up 1 base, with 6 bases separating them. Per the germline V gene, CDR1 is MDHEN and CDR2 is SYDVKM. The CDR3 length is 13 residues. The CDR3 DNA reads TGTGCCAGCAGGGGCAAGAACACCGGGGAGCTGTTTTTT. Translation gives CASRGKNTGELFF.

J is TRBJ2-2 and V is TRBV19, with D perhaps TRBD1 (6 bases). The V and J ends lost 9 bases and 4 bases respectively, with 12 bases between them. Germline V gene data show CDR1 as LNHDA and CDR2 as SQIVND (reference sequence). This CDR3 spans 13 amino acids. The CDR3 DNA follows: TGTGCCAGCCTAACAGGGACCACCGGGGAGCTGTTTTTT. This gives the protein CASLTGTTGELFF.

The CDR3 DNA is TGTGCCAGCAGCTGGCTTTGGGGGGTCGACAATGAGCAGTTCTTC. The encoded protein is CASSWLWGVDNEQFF. V is TRBV7-9 and J is TRBJ2-1, with D maybe TRBD2 (6 bases). The CDR3 is made up of 15 amino acids. Trimming shortened V by 4 bases and J by 5 bases, and 15 bases separated the two germline ends. Germline CDR1 SEHNR, CDR2 FQNEAQ (reference sequence).

CDR3 amino acids: CASSELRVSPYF. The DNA of the CDR3 is TGTGCCAGCAGTGAACTCAGGGTCAGCCCGTACTTC. J is TRBJ2-7 and V is TRBV6-1; tentative D call: TRBD1 (5 bases). The germline CDR1 and CDR2 sequences are MNHNS and SASEGT. The CDR3 sequence is 12 residues long. Trimming cost V 2 bases and J 12 bases, with 14 bases left between them.

The chain links TRBV9 to TRBJ2-1; 10 nucleotides line up with TRBD2. The trim removed 4 bases at V and 3 bases at J, leaving 10 bases unmatched. CDR1 and CDR2 (germline): SGDLS, YYNGEE. The CDR3 consists of 17 residues. As DNA, the CDR3 is TGTGCCAGCAGCCCTAGTTTAGCGGGGGGCCTCTACAATGAGCAGTTCTTC. It codes for CASSPSLAGGLYNEQFF.

The rearrangement uses TRBV7-2 and TRBJ2-5; tentative D call: TRBD2 (7 bases). Germline CDR1 is SGHTA and CDR2 is FQGNSA. The CDR3 sequence is 14 residues long. Trimming shortened V by 4 bases and J by 4 bases, and 13 bases separated the two germline ends. CDR3 protein: CASSSDSGTETQYF. The DNA for the CDR3 is TGTGCCAGCAGCTCGGACAGCGGGACAGAGACCCAGTACTTC. Supplemented by reference TRBV7-2 and TRBJ2-5, the full variable domain reads GAGVSQSPSNKVTEKGKDVELRCDPISGHTALYWYRQSLGQGLEFLIYFQGNSAPDKSGLPSDRFSAERTGGSVSTLTIQRTQQEDSAVYLCASSSDSGTETQYFGPGTRLLVL.

The chain links TRBV7-8 to TRBJ2-1, with TRBD2 matching 9 bases. CDR3 size: 14 residues. The ends lost 7 bases at V and 6 bases at J; junction bases unmatched: 7. The germline gives CDR1 SGHVS, CDR2 FQNEAQ. The CDR3 DNA is TGTGCCAGCAACATAGCGGGAGCAGTCAATGAGCAGTTCTTC. Translation gives CASNIAGAVNEQFF.

The rearrangement joins TRBV5-5 to TRBJ2-2, with D possibly being TRBD2 (5 bases). This CDR3 has 13 residues. The ends were cut back, 4 bases at V and 1 base at J, with 5 bases in the middle. CDR1 and CDR2 (germline): SGHKS, YYEKEE (reference sequence). The chain's CDR3 is CASSGGNTGELFF. The CDR3 nucleotides are TGTGCCAGCAGCGGAGGGAACACCGGGGAGCTGTTTTTT.

This chain links TRBV30 with TRBJ1-2; no clear D. The CDR3 extends over 13 amino acids. Germline CDR1 and CDR2: GTSNPN and SVGIG (reference sequence). V lost 0 bases, J lost 8 bases, and 13 bases lay in between. This chain's CDR3 is CAWSVRGLVGYTF. The CDR3 DNA reads TGTGCCTGGAGTGTACGAGGGCTTGTAGGCTACACCTTC.

This clone was detected a few times. The genes are TRBV25-1 and TRBJ2-5; 7 bases fit TRBD1. The CDR3 is 13 residues long. V shed 6 bases and J 4 bases; nucleotides not matched to a gene: 5. Germline CDR1 MGHDK, CDR2 SYGVNS. CDR3 loop: CASSDRVAETQYF. DNA of the CDR3: TGTGCCAGCAGCGACAGGGTGGCAGAGACCCAGTACTTC.

This clone was detected a few times. V is TRBV19 and J is TRBJ1-4; D uncertain. The CDR3 is made up of 14 amino acids. Trimming removed 8 bases from V and 1 base from J, with 11 bases in between. CDR1 and CDR2 (germline): LNHDA, SQIVND (reference sequence). CDR3 sequence: CASLLSGTNEKLFF. The CDR3 coding sequence is TGTGCCAGTTTGTTGTCAGGAACTAATGAAAAACTGTTTTTT.

V usage is TRBV2 and J usage is TRBJ2-7; 9 bases are shared with TRBD1. CDR3 size: 12 residues. J lost 3 bases, V lost 10 bases, and 4 bases had no gene match. Per germline, CDR1 SNHLY and CDR2 FYNNEI. CDR3: CATGQGIYEQYF. DNA for the CDR3: TGTGCCACTGGACAGGGGATCTACGAGCAGTACTTC. Complete variable domain (other parts from reference TRBV2 and TRBJ2-7): EPEVTQTPSHQVTQMGQEVILRCVPISNHLYFYWYRQILGQKVEFLVSFYNNEISEKSEIFDDQFSVERPDGSNFTLKIRSTKLEDSAMYFCATGQGIYEQYFGPGTRLTVT.

The chain has TRBV9 and TRBJ2-5; TRBD2 matches 7 bases. Trimming at V came to 4 bases and at J to 1 base, leaving 13 bases not matched to a gene. The CDR3 is made up of 17 amino acids. Germline values: CDR1 SGDLS, CDR2 YYNGEE. The CDR3 DNA sequence: TGTGCCAGCAGCCCCCGCGGGAGCGGGCCTATCCAAGAGACCCAGTACTTC. The encoded protein is CASSPRGSGPIQETQYF.

This clone turned up a few times. This sequence joins TRBV28 and TRBJ2-7; tentatively, D is TRBD2 (6 bases). Trimming stripped 3 bases from V and 0 bases from J, with 9 bases between. CDR1 MDHEN and CDR2 SYDVKM come from the germline V gene. The CDR3 extends over 14 amino acids. CDR3 sequence: CASSFSGDSYEQYF. DNA for the CDR3: TGTGCCAGCAGTTTTTCGGGGGACTCCTACGAGCAGTACTTC. Full variable domain (rest looked up from reference TRBV28 and TRBJ2-7): DVKVTQSSRYLVKRTGEKVFLECVQDMDHENMFWYRQDPGLGLRLIYFSYDVKMKEKGDIPEGYSVSREKKERFSLILESASTNQTSMYLCASSFSGDSYEQYFGPGTRLTVT.

The chain has TRBV18 and TRBJ1-4; tentatively, D is TRBD1 (5 bases). The germline V gene has CDR1 KGHSH and CDR2 LQKENI. Trimming removed 5 bases from V and 0 bases from J, with 10 bases in between. The CDR3 spans 15 residues. The CDR3 sequence: CASSFTGATNEKLFF. CDR3 DNA: TGTGCCAGCTCATTCACAGGTGCAACTAATGAAAAACTGTTTTTT.

The chain carries TRBV23-1 and TRBJ2-3; D remains ambiguous. TRBV23-1 is an ORF, with its function uncertain. Trimming took off 3 bases at V and 11 bases at J, with 12 bases between the two ends. CDR3 length equals 12 residues. CDR3 DNA sequence: TGCGCCAGCAGTCATCCTGTTTCGGGGCAGTATTTT. Translated, it gives CASSHPVSGQYF.

The chain carries TRBV28 and TRBJ1-1; a weak D match, TRBD1 (6 bases). This CDR3 region has 13 residues. From germline, CDR1 is MDHEN and CDR2 SYDVKM. V was trimmed by 5 bases and J by 4 bases, leaving 11 bases between them. The CDR3 coding sequence is TGTGCCAGCAGTAACAGGGCTCTCACTGAAGCTTTCTTT. Translation gives CASSNRALTEAFF.

The chain carries TRBV11-2 and TRBJ1-4; the D is unclear. This CDR3 has 15 residues. Trimming took 0 bases from V and 0 from J, leaving 5 bases between them. CDR1 is SGHAT, CDR2 FQNNGV, per germline. The CDR3 DNA follows: TGTGCCAGCAGCTTAGATCGGTCAACTAATGAAAAACTGTTTTTT. It encodes CASSLDRSTNEKLFF.

This clone was counted once. The V gene is TRBV14, the J gene TRBJ1-2, with 7 positions matching TRBD1. Per the germline V gene, CDR1 is SGHDN and CDR2 is FVKESK. With 5 bases clipped from V and 0 bases from J, the junction kept 6 bases outside the gene matches. CDR3 length: 15 amino acids. In nucleotides, the CDR3 is TGTGCCAGCAGCTCCGGACAGGTCCCTAACTATGGCTACACCTTC. Protein product: CASSSGQVPNYGYTF.

V gene TRBV18 combines with J gene TRBJ2-7; no reliable D call. V lost 0 bases and J lost 5, with 11 bases in between. The CDR3 has 14 amino acids. CDR1 KGHSH and CDR2 LQKENI come from the germline V gene. CDR3 coding DNA: TGTGCCAGCTCACCACCGAGCAGGTCCCACGAGCAGTACTTC. The encoded protein is CASSPPSRSHEQYF.

The CDR3 sequence is CASSLYQGPRVSPLHF. As DNA, the CDR3 is TGTGCCAGCAGCTTATATCAGGGGCCGCGCGTCTCACCCCTCCACTTT. The chain links TRBV7-2 to TRBJ1-6; D possibly corresponds to TRBD1 (6 bases). The CDR3 spans 16 residues. Germline CDR1 and CDR2: SGHTA and FQGNSA. Trimming removed 2 bases from V and 10 bases from J, with 18 bases in between.